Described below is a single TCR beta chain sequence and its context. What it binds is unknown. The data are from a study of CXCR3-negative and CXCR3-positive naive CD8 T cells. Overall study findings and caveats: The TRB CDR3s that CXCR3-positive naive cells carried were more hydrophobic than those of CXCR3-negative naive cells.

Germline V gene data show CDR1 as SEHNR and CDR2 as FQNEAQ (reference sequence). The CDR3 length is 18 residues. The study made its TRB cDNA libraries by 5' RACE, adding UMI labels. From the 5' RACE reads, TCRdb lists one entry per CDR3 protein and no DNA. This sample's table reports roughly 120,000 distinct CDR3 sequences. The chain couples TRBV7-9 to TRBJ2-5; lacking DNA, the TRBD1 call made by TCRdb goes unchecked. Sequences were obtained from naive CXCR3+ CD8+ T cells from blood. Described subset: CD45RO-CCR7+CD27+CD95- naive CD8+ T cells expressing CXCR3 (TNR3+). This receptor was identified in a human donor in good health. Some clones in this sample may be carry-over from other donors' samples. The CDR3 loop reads CASSLAKERGPDQETQYF.